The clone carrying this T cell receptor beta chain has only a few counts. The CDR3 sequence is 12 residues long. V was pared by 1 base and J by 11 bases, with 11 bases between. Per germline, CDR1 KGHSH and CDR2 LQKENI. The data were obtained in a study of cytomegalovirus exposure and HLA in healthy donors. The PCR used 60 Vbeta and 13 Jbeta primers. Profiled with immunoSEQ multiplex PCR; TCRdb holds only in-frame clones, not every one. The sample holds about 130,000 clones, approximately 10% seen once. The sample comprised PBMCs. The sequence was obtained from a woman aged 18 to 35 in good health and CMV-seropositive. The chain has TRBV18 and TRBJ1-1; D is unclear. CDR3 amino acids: CASSPRREMAFF. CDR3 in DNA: TGTGCCAGCTCACCACGCCGCGAGATGGCTTTCTTT.